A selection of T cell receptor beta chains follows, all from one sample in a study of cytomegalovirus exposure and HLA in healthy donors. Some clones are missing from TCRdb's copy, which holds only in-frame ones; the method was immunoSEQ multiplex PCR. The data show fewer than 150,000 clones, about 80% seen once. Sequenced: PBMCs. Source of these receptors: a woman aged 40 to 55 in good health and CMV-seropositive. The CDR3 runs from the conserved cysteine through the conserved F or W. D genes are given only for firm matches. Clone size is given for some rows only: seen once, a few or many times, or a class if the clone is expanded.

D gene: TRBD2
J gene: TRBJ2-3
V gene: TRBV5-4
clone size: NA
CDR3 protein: CASSRTSARTDTQYF
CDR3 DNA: TGTGCCAGCAGCAGAACTAGCGCCCGCACAGATACGCAGTATTTT

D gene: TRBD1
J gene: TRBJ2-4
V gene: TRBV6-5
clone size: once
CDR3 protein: CASNRGQALGDIQYF
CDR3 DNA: TGTGCCAGCAACCGAGGACAGGCTCTTGGGGACATTCAGTACTTC

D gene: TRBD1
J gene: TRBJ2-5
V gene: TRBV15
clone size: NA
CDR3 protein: CATSRLGQGMETQYF
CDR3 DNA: TGTGCCACCAGCAGACTGGGACAGGGGATGGAGACCCAGTACTTC

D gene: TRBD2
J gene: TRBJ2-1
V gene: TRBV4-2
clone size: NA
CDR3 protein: CASSQIAGPGNEQFF
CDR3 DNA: TGTGCCAGCAGCCAAATAGCGGGGCCGGGGAATGAGCAGTTCTTC

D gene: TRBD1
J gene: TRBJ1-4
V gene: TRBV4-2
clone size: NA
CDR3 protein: CASSQVIGTGNEKLFF
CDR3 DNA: TGTGCCAGCAGCCAAGTAATCGGGACAGGGAATGAAAAACTGTTTTTT

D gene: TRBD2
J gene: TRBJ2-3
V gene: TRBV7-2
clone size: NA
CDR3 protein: CASSYGGARDTQYF
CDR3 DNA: TGTGCCAGCAGCTACGGGGGGGCAAGGGATACGCAGTATTTT

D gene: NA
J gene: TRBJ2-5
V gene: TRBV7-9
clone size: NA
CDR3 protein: CASSDNPSGLKETQYF
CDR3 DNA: TGTGCCAGCAGCGACAACCCCTCGGGACTTAAGGAGACCCAGTACTTC

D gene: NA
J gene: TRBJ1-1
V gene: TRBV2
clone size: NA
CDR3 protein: CASSERQENTEAFF
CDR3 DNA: TGTGCCAGCAGTGAAAGGCAGGAAAACACTGAAGCTTTCTTT

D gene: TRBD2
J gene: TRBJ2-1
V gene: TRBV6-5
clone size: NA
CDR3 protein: CASSIAGGPYNEQFF
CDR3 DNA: TGTGCCAGCAGTATAGCGGGAGGGCCCTACAATGAGCAGTTCTTC

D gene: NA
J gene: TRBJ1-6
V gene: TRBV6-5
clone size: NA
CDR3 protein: CASSWTKGHNSPLHF
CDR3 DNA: TGTGCCAGCAGCTGGACAAAGGGCCATAATTCACCCCTCCACTTT

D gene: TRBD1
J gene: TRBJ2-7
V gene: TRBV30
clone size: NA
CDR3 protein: CAWKGFRGREQYF
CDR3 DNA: TGTGCCTGGAAAGGTTTTAGGGGGCGCGAGCAGTACTTC

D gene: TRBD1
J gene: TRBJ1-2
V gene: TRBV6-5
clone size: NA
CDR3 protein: CASNPGTGGDYGYTF
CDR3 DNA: TGTGCCAGCAATCCCGGGACAGGGGGAGACTATGGCTACACCTTC

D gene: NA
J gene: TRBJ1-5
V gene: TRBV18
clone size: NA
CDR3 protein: CASSPQAGRSNQPQHF
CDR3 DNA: TGTGCCAGCTCACCGCAGGCCGGGAGGTCCAATCAGCCCCAGCATTTT

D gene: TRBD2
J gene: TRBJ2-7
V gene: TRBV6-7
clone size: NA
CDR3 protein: CASSSHLAVLLSYEQYF
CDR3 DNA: TGTGCCAGCAGTTCCCACCTAGCGGTCCTTCTCTCCTACGAGCAGTACTTC

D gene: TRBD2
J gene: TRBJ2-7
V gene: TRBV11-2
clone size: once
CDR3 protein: CASSLVAGGNYEQYF
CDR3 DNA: TGTGCCAGCAGCTTAGTGGCGGGGGGAAACTACGAGCAGTACTTC

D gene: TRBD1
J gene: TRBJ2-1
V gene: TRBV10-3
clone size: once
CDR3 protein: CAINRETGGMNEQFF
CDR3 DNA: TGTGCCATCAATCGAGAGACAGGGGGGATGAATGAGCAGTTCTTC